Listed here are 19 T cell receptor beta chains from one sample, sequenced in a study of blood T cell repertoires in COVID-19. Assay used: immunoSEQ multiplex PCR; TCRdb lists only in-frame clones, some missing. The sample has 170,000 or so clones; approximately 81% are singletons. The sample taken for sequencing was peripheral blood. The origin of the receptors is a young man with active or convalescent COVID-19.

This clone showed up just once. The genes are TRBV11-1 and TRBJ1-6, with D unresolved. Germline CDR1 reads SGHAT; CDR2 reads FQDESV (reference sequence). There are 14 residues in the CDR3. V lost 5 bases to trimming and J lost 9 bases, with 14 bases between them. CDR3 protein: CASSHLTSPSPLHF. CDR3 in DNA: TGTGCCAGCAGCCACCTGACATCCCCTTCACCCCTCCACTTT. Looking up the rest from reference TRBV11-1 and TRBJ1-6 gives the full variable domain: EAEVAQSPRYKITEKSQAVAFWCDPISGHATLYWYRQILGQGPELLVQFQDESVVDDSQLPKDRFSAERLKGVDSTLKIQPAELGDSAMYLCASSHLTSPSPLHFGNGTRLTVT.

This clone came up once. The genes are TRBV6-6 and TRBJ1-3, with D possibly being TRBD1 (6 bases). CDR3 length equals 16 residues. V shed 6 bases and J shed 4 bases, with 19 bases lying between them. Germline CDR1 is MNHNY and CDR2 is SVGAGI (reference sequence). CDR3 amino acids: CASRSTGLLGGNTIYF. CDR3 DNA sequence: TGTGCCAGCAGATCCACAGGGTTGCTTGGGGGAAACACCATATATTTT.

The chain joins TRBV2 to TRBJ1-2, with 8 bases aligning to TRBD1. V gave up 9 bases and J gave up 1 base; unmatched junction bases: 10. Germline CDR1 is SNHLY and CDR2 is FYNNEI. The CDR3 has 15 amino acids. CDR3 protein: CASNLQGAGNYGYTF. The CDR3 DNA sequence: TGTGCCAGTAATTTGCAGGGGGCCGGTAACTATGGCTACACCTTC.

The chain links TRBV18 to TRBJ2-5; a weak D match, TRBD1 (6 bases). V was cut by 6 bases and J by 2 bases, with 10 bases left in between. Germline V gene lookup returns CDR1 KGHSH and CDR2 LQKENI. There are 13 residues in the CDR3. CDR3 sequence (DNA): TGTGCCAGCTCTCGGGACATTCAAGAGACCCAGTACTTC. This translates into CASSRDIQETQYF. Variable domain in full (rest from reference TRBV18 and TRBJ2-5): NAGVMQNPRHLVRRRGQEARLRCSPMKGHSHVYWYRQLPEEGLKFMVYLQKENIIDESGMPKERFSAEFPKEGPSILRIQQVVRGDSAAYFCASSRDIQETQYFGPGTRLLVL.

This chain links TRBV5-1 with TRBJ2-7; 7 bases match TRBD1. Germline V CDR1 and CDR2: SGHRS, YFSETQ. J lost 2 bases, V lost 0 bases, and 5 bases had no gene match. This CDR3 contains 15 residues. This CDR3 reads CASSLGRGRPYEQYF. The DNA for the CDR3 is TGCGCCAGCAGCTTGGGTAGGGGGCGACCCTACGAGCAGTACTTC.

This chain joins TRBV5-1 and TRBJ2-5; 11 nucleotides agree with TRBD1. CDR3 length equals 15 residues. Germline trimming cut 2 bases from V and 5 bases from J; bases unmatched to any gene: 5. Germline V gene lookup returns CDR1 SGHRS and CDR2 YFSETQ. The DNA of the CDR3 is TGCGCCAGCAGCTTCCGGACAGGGGGCGGTGAGACCCAGTACTTC. Encoded protein: CASSFRTGGGETQYF.

The chain recombines TRBV7-2 with TRBJ2-7; tentatively, D is TRBD1 (6 bases). Trimming removed 5 bases from V and 3 bases from J, with 14 bases in between. The CDR3 is 14 amino acids. Germline V gene data show CDR1 as SGHTA and CDR2 as FQGNSA. CDR3 loop: CASSGRQDSYEQYF. DNA of the CDR3: TGTGCCAGCAGCGGTCGACAGGATAGCTACGAGCAGTACTTC.

The rearrangement joins TRBV11-2 to TRBJ1-2, with 11 bases fitting TRBD1. The length of the CDR3 is 15 residues. With V trimmed by 5 bases and J by 3 bases, 5 bases remained unmatched. Germline V gives CDR1 SGHAT, CDR2 FQNNGV. The DNA for the CDR3 is TGTGCCAGCAGCCCTGGACAGGGGGCTTACTATGGCTACACCTTC. Its protein is CASSPGQGAYYGYTF.

This chain uses TRBV5-6 with TRBJ1-2, with 7 bases fitting TRBD1. V lost 4 bases to trimming and J lost 3 bases; unmatched junction nucleotides: 3. The CDR3 has 13 amino acids. Germline V gene data show CDR1 as SGHDT and CDR2 as YYEEEE. CDR3 sequence reads: CASSLGGDYGYTF. CDR3 DNA: TGTGCCAGCAGCCTAGGGGGCGACTATGGCTACACCTTC. Full variable domain (missing parts from reference TRBV5-6 and TRBJ1-2): DAGVTQSPTHLIKTRGQQVTLRCSPKSGHDTVSWYQQALGQGPQFIFQYYEEEERQRGNFPDRFSGHQFPNYSSELNVNALLLGDSALYLCASSLGGDYGYTFGSGTRLTVV.

This clone has only a few counts. The chain employs TRBV19 and TRBJ1-4, with 8 positions matching TRBD1. The junction had 5 bases not matched to a gene; V was cut back by 5 bases and J by 0 bases. CDR3 length equals 16 residues. The germline V gene has CDR1 LNHDA and CDR2 SQIVND (reference sequence). CDR3 loop: CASSSGQASTNEKLFF. DNA of the CDR3: TGTGCCAGTAGTTCGGGACAGGCTTCAACTAATGAAAAACTGTTTTTT.

J is TRBJ1-2 and V is TRBV11-1; D possibly corresponds to TRBD1 (5 bases). Germline V gene sequence: CDR1 SGHAT, CDR2 FQDESV (reference sequence). CDR3 length equals 13 residues. V was shortened by 3 bases and J by 4 bases, with 9 bases between the two germline ends. CDR3: CASSLRQGYGYTF. In nucleotides, the CDR3 is TGTGCCAGCAGCTTGAGGCAGGGCTATGGCTACACCTTC.

This clone occurred once. The chain joins TRBV6-6 to TRBJ1-4; the match to TRBD1 covers 9 bases. The junction had 11 bases not matched to a gene; V was cut back by 7 bases and J by 5 bases. Germline CDR1 is MNHNY and CDR2 is SVGAGI (reference sequence). The CDR3 sequence is 16 residues long. The CDR3 DNA reads TGTGCCAGCATCGACGGCCCGGGACAGGGCAATGAAAAACTGTTTTTT. Translating gives CASIDGPGQGNEKLFF.

This sequence joins TRBV19 and TRBJ2-3; TRBD2 matches 9 bases. Germline lookup yields CDR1 LNHDA and CDR2 SQIVND (reference sequence). V gave up 6 bases and J gave up 8 bases; unmatched junction bases: 9. This CDR3 is built from 14 residues. The DNA of the CDR3 is TGTGCCAGTAGCCCGGGACTAGCAGGAGGTACGCAGTATTTT. It translates to CASSPGLAGGTQYF.

This chain uses TRBV29-1 with TRBJ2-1; 7 nucleotides agree with TRBD1. The V segment lost 1 base and the J segment 0 bases; nucleotides outside the gene matches: 9. CDR1 SQVTM and CDR2 ANQGSEA come from the germline V gene. The CDR3 contains 17 residues. The CDR3 region is CSVEGSSGQYSYNEQFF. CDR3 nucleotide sequence: TGCAGCGTTGAAGGTTCTTCGGGACAGTACTCCTACAATGAGCAGTTCTTC.

The V call is TRBV9, the J call TRBJ1-2, with D hard to call. CDR1 SGDLS and CDR2 YYNGEE come from the germline V gene. The CDR3 runs to 16 residues. Trimming took 3 bases from V and 4 from J, leaving 19 bases between them. The CDR3 is CASSARVSLAGYGYTF. The CDR3 DNA reads TGTGCCAGCAGCGCGAGAGTATCCCTAGCGGGCTATGGCTACACCTTC. Filled out from reference TRBV9 and TRBJ1-2, the complete variable domain reads DSGVTQTPKHLITATGQRVTLRCSPRSGDLSVYWYQQSLDQGLQFLIQYYNGEERAKGNILERFSAQQFPDLHSELNLSSLELGDSALYFCASSARVSLAGYGYTFGSGTRLTVV.

The chain uses TRBV5-5 and TRBJ1-3, with D unclear. CDR1 and CDR2 (germline): SGHKS, YYEKEE (reference sequence). Trimming removed 1 base at V and 7 bases at J, with 6 bases between. The CDR3 loop spans 12 amino acids. The CDR3 region has the DNA TGTGCCAGCAGCTTGCCCCCGAACACCATATATTTT. Translated, it gives CASSLPPNTIYF. Filled out from reference TRBV5-5 and TRBJ1-3, the complete variable domain reads DAGVTQSPTHLIKTRGQQVTLRCSPISGHKSVSWYQQVLGQGPQFIFQYYEKEERGRGNFPDRFSARQFPNYSSELNVNALLLGDSALYLCASSLPPNTIYFGEGSWLTVV.

The chain has TRBV6-2 or TRBV6-3 and TRBJ2-7; 7 bases line up with TRBD1. After removal of 5 bases from V and 7 bases from J, the junction contained 11 bases not matched to a gene. The germline CDR1 and CDR2 sequences are MNHEY and SVGEGT. This CDR3 is built from 14 residues. In DNA form, the CDR3 reads TGTGCCAGCAGTGGAATAGCCGGACAGGTTGAGCAGTACTTC. This gives the protein CASSGIAGQVEQYF.

The chain recombines TRBV30 with TRBJ2-1; TRBD2 matches at 9 bases. CDR3 length: 18 residues. V lost 7 bases, J lost 6 bases, and 22 bases stayed unmatched. Looked up from germline, CDR1 is GTSNPN and CDR2 is SVGIG (reference sequence). CDR3 amino acids: CAYTKTTSGVLGVNEQFF. The CDR3 region has the DNA TGTGCCTACACGAAAACGACTAGCGGCGTCCTGGGGGTCAATGAGCAGTTCTTC.

The chain has TRBV6-1 and TRBJ2-2; 7 nucleotides match TRBD2. The junction had 6 bases not matched to a gene; V was cut back by 2 bases and J by 6 bases. The CDR3 has 15 amino acids. The germline V gene has CDR1 MNHNS and CDR2 SASEGT. The CDR3 reads CASSEMGRVPGELFF. The CDR3 DNA follows: TGTGCCAGCAGTGAAATGGGGAGGGTACCCGGGGAGCTGTTTTTT.